The present entry profiles one TCR beta chain with its context. Individuals selected for sequencing had exhibited CD8+CD57+ cell expansion on flow cytometry. This record belongs to a study of CD8+CD57+ T cells in acquired aplastic anemia. The TCR beta profiling, which covered VDJ combination and CDR3 sequence, was carried out using genomic DNA as the template. Each CDR3 protein is one row after TCRdb ran MiXCR on the reads. The sample has over 150,000 distinct CDR3 sequences, about 60% seen once. With 4 bases clipped from V and 8 bases from J, the junction kept 5 bases outside the gene matches. The CDR3 consists of 15 residues. Germline CDR1 reads WNHNN; CDR2 reads SYGVQD (reference sequence).

The TCR sequence derives from a human donor with aplastic anemia. The rearrangement joins TRBV10-1 to TRBJ2-1, with 13 nucleotides matching TRBD2. The sequencing sample was made of sorted CD4+, CD8+, or CD8+CD57+ T cells (not recorded which) from PBMCs. The CDR3 loop is CASSAGTSGTDEQFF. The CDR3 DNA follows: TGCGCCAGCAGTGCCGGGACTAGCGGGACCGATGAGCAGTTCTTC.